Shown below are 2 T cell receptor beta chains from a single sample sequenced in a study of T cell repertoires in aging, cancer and after chemotherapy. Multiplex touch-down PCR with TRB-A/B primers amplified rearranged V-D-J TRB sequences. In TCRdb, the multiplex PCR reads were re-called with MiXCR into one record per CDR3 protein. This sample has about 4,700 distinct CDR3 sequences, with roughly 20% found just once. Amplification of TCR beta used genomic DNA extracted from peripheral blood. Sequencing input: blood. These receptors were obtained from a human donor in good health. The donor label of this sample is uncertain.

V gene TRBV10-1 combines with J gene TRBJ2-3; D is perhaps TRBD1 or TRBD2 (7 bases each). Germline CDR1 WNHNN, CDR2 SYGVQD (reference sequence). V was clipped by 3 bases and J by 9 bases, with 19 bases between them. The CDR3 is made up of 15 amino acids. The CDR3 protein is CASSERSGTVGTQYF. The CDR3 DNA is TGCGCCAGCAGTGAACGGAGCGGGACAGTGGGGACGCAGTATTTT.

CDR3 sequence reads: CSPRPGLAWFYEQYF. For the CDR3, the DNA is TGCAGCCCTAGGCCGGGACTAGCGTGGTTCTACGAGCAGTACTTC. The chain is built from TRBV29-1 and TRBJ2-7; 10 nucleotides match TRBD2. This CDR3 has 15 residues. Losses at the gene ends were 8 bases for V and 3 bases for J; bases not matched to a gene: 13. Germline CDR1 is SQVTM and CDR2 is ANQGSEA.